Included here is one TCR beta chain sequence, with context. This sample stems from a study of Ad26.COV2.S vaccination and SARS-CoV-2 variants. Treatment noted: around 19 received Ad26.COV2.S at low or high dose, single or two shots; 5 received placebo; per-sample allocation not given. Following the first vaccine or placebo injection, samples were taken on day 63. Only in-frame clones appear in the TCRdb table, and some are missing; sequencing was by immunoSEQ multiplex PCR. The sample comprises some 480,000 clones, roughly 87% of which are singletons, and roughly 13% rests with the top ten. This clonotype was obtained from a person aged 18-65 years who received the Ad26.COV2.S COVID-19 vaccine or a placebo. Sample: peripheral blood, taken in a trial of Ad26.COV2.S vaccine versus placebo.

CDR3 DNA sequence: TGTGCCAGCAGCCTCCGGGACGGCTCCCTGGAGCAGTACTTC. Encoded protein: CASSLRDGSLEQYF. This chain joins TRBV14 and TRBJ2-7; D may be TRBD1 or TRBD2 (5 bases each). Germline V gives CDR1 SGHDN, CDR2 FVKESK. V lost 4 bases to trimming and J lost 7 bases, with 17 bases between them. The CDR3 contains 14 residues.